Following are 28 T cell receptor beta chains from one sample sequenced in a study of breast tumors, draining lymph nodes, adjacent tissues. TCRdb re-called the multiplex PCR reads through MiXCR, storing one row per CDR3 protein. The table records nearly 110,000 distinct CDR3 sequences, more than 30% of them present only once. Samples came from axillary lymph nodes draining the breast cancer. Sample: axillary lymph node tissue. The source of these receptors is a female donor with breast cancer. Some clones in this sample may be carry-over from other donors' samples.

With respect to this clonotype: Because the CDR3's place on the DNA is in doubt, the DNA is left out and the CDR3 is given as listed by TCRdb. The V and J genes are TRBV29-1 and TRBJ1-2; TRBD1 is taken as the D call from the table, unchecked against the DNA. Termini included, the CDR3 measures 16 amino acids. CDR1 and CDR2 (germline): SQVTM, ANQGSEA. CDR3 loop: CSDYQRRDRGPYGCTF.

A word on this clonotype: Being one base from a much bigger clone, this may be a read error. The chain is built from TRBV6-5 and TRBJ1-2, with 7 bases fitting TRBD1. The length of the CDR3 is 13 residues. The V gene's germline CDR1 is MNHEY and CDR2 SVGAGI. Trimming took 5 bases from V and 6 from J; bases not matched to a gene: 6. The CDR3 DNA sequence: TGTGCCAGCAGTCACAGGGGCGGCGATGGCTACACCTTC. Amino acid sequence: CASSHRGGDGYTF.

This clonotype came up many times. The chain employs TRBV28 and TRBJ2-7, with no clear D. This CDR3 has 12 amino acids. Germline loops: CDR1 MDHEN, CDR2 SYDVKM. Trimming left V 6 bases short and J 4 bases short, with 10 bases between. CDR3 residues: CASSPPRYEQYF. The CDR3 bases are TGTGCCAGCAGCCCGCCACGGTACGAGCAGTACTTC. Using reference TRBV28 and TRBJ2-7 for the parts outside the CDR3, the full variable domain is DVKVTQSSRYLVKRTGEKVFLECVQDMDHENMFWYRQDPGLGLRLIYFSYDVKMKEKGDIPEGYSVSREKKERFSLILESASTNQTSMYLCASSPPRYEQYFGPGTRLTVT.

V gene TRBV24-1 combines with J gene TRBJ1-2, with 9 bases aligning to TRBD1. J lost 6 bases, V lost 3 bases, and 1 base had no gene match. The germline CDR1 and CDR2 sequences are KGHDR and SFDVKD. CDR3 length equals 13 residues. The CDR3 DNA sequence: TGTGCCACCAGTGATCGGACAGGGGATGGCTACACCTTC. It translates to CATSDRTGDGYTF.

This clonotype was recorded a few times. A much larger clone differs from this one at a single base, so this may be a read error. This CDR3 is missing its conserved last phenylalanine or tryptophan, likely due to a read error. The CDR3 loop is CASRTSGGDNEQFL. DNA of the CDR3: TGTGCCAGCAGGACTAGCGGGGGGGACAATGAGCAGTTCCTC. V gene TRBV7-3 combines with J gene TRBJ2-1; 14 nucleotides match TRBD2. Germline CDR1 and CDR2: SGHTA and FQGTGA. With 6 bases clipped from V and 5 bases from J, the junction kept 0 bases outside the gene matches. There are 14 residues in the CDR3.

CDR3 protein: CASSETGGSGANVLTF. CDR3 in DNA: TGTGCCAGTAGTGAGACAGGGGGATCAGGGGCCAACGTCCTGACTTTC. The rearrangement uses TRBV19 and TRBJ2-6; 9 bases agree with TRBD1. This CDR3 has 16 amino acids. The trim removed 5 bases at V and 4 bases at J, leaving 6 bases unmatched. From germline, CDR1 is LNHDA and CDR2 SQIVND (reference sequence).

The sample holds many counts of this clonotype. The chain has TRBV5-1 and TRBJ2-7; D not certain. Trimming cost V 4 bases and J 0 bases, with 5 bases left between them. The CDR3 totals 12 residues. Looked up from germline, CDR1 is SGHRS and CDR2 is YFSETQ. CDR3 region: CASSPPSYEQYF. The CDR3 nucleotides read TGCGCCAGCAGCCCCCCCTCCTACGAGCAGTACTTC.

This clonotype was observed many times. The J gene is TRBJ2-6, the V gene TRBV3-1; D call uncertain. Between the trimmed V and J ends, which lost 4 bases and 0 bases, there was a span of 16 bases. This CDR3 spans 18 amino acids. Germline V gene data show CDR1 as LGHDT and CDR2 as YNNKEL (reference sequence). CDR3 amino acids: CASSPLYGRASGANVLTF. CDR3 DNA: TGTGCCAGCAGCCCCTTGTATGGCAGAGCCTCTGGGGCCAACGTCCTGACTTTC.

Concerning this clonotype: This is likely a read error, given that the CDR3 carries no conserved phenylalanine or tryptophan at its end. The DNA is left out, because the CDR3 cannot be placed on it with certainty; the CDR3 is given as TCRdb lists it. The chain has TRBV29-1 and TRBJ1-2. The CDR3 is 16 residues long, counting both termini. CDR1 is SQVTM, CDR2 ANQGSEA, per germline. CDR3 sequence: CSVVRWPGLANYGYTS.

This clonotype has just a few counts. Here the CDR3 reads CASSEIGGSRAFF. In nucleotides, the CDR3 is TGTGCCAGCAGTGAAATAGGGGGATCACGAGCTTTCTTT. This chain links TRBV25-1 with TRBJ1-1, with TRBD1 as a possible D gene (6 bases). Trimming took off 2 bases at V and 10 bases at J, with 14 bases between the two ends. The germline V gene has CDR1 MGHDK and CDR2 SYGVNS. The length of the CDR3 is 13 residues.

This clonotype was observed at least ten times. The chain has TRBV29-1 and TRBJ2-3; D is undetermined. V shed 1 base and J shed 6 bases, with 8 bases lying between them. The CDR3 totals 12 residues. Per germline, CDR1 SQVTM and CDR2 ANQGSEA. Here the CDR3 DNA reads TGCAGCGTTGAAGGATTGGGCGATACGCAGTATTTT. This sequence encodes CSVEGLGDTQYF.

This clonotype was detected ten times or more. This chain joins TRBV20-1 and TRBJ1-2; D is unresolved. Germline loops: CDR1 DFQATT, CDR2 SNEGSKA (reference sequence). Trimming cost V 5 bases and J 1 base, with 5 bases left between them. The CDR3 covers 11 residues. The CDR3 sequence: CSADFNYGYTF. The CDR3 DNA reads TGCAGTGCTGACTTTAACTATGGCTACACCTTC.

This clonotype was found many times. A junction boundary mismatches the germline segment, possibly from a read error. The chain has TRBV7-3 and TRBJ1-2; tentative D call: TRBD1 (6 bases). The CDR3 is 15 residues long. The germline V gene has CDR1 SGHTA and CDR2 FQGTGA. CDR3 protein: CASSLMAGGLYGYPF. The CDR3 DNA is TGTGCCAGCAGCTTAATGGCGGGGGGCCTCTATGGCTACCCCTTC.

The rearrangement joins TRBV29-1 to TRBJ1-2, with 10 bases aligning to TRBD1. V shed 8 bases and J 6 bases; nucleotides not matched to a gene: 6. The CDR3 contains 12 residues. From germline, CDR1 is SQVTM and CDR2 ANQGSEA. Here the CDR3 reads CSPQDRGNGYTF. The CDR3 DNA reads as TGCAGCCCTCAGGACAGGGGGAATGGCTACACCTTC.

This clonotype has a count of ten or more. This chain joins TRBV5-8 and TRBJ2-5; 11 positions agree with TRBD2. V lost 1 base, J lost 2 bases, and 10 bases stayed unmatched. Germline CDR1 reads SGHTS; CDR2 reads YDEGEE. This CDR3 has 18 residues. The CDR3 spells CASSLRLAGGPKQETQYF. In DNA, the CDR3 is TGTGCCAGCAGCTTGAGGTTAGCGGGGGGGCCAAAGCAAGAGACCCAGTACTTC.

This clonotype came up many times. Here the CDR3 reads CASSLSNRGATDTQYF. CDR3 sequence (DNA): TGTGCCAGCAGCCTCAGTAACCGAGGGGCGACAGATACGCAGTATTTT. The gene calls are TRBV9 and TRBJ2-3; the D gene could be TRBD1 or TRBD2 (5 bases each). In germline, CDR1 is SGDLS, CDR2 YYNGEE. The CDR3 totals 16 residues. V was shortened by 4 bases and J by 3 bases, with 18 bases between the two germline ends.

This clonotype was seen many times. The V gene is TRBV12-5, the J gene TRBJ1-2; D is perhaps TRBD1 (5 bases). The CDR3 covers 14 residues. From germline, CDR1 is LGHNT and CDR2 FRNRAP. The V end was cut by 6 bases, the J end by 7 bases, with 18 bases between. This chain's CDR3 is CASGRTPGQAGYTF. In DNA form, the CDR3 reads TGTGCTAGTGGCCGAACCCCGGGGCAGGCTGGCTACACCTTC.

This chain uses TRBV12-1 with TRBJ2-5; no check of the table's D call, TRBD1, against the DNA was made. TRBV12-1 corresponds to a pseudogene. This CDR3 region has 15 residues. The CDR3 loop reads CASSYRDRGYETQYF. CDR3 sequence (DNA): TGTGCCAGCAGCTACCGGGACAGGGGTTATGAGACCCAGTACTTC.

At least ten counts were recorded for this clonotype. This rearrangement joins TRBV19 to TRBJ2-7, with TRBD1 identical over 9 bases. The CDR3 consists of 14 residues. Trimming cost V 5 bases and J 7 bases; bases outside gene matches: 9. CDR1 and CDR2 (germline): LNHDA, SQIVND (reference sequence). The chain's CDR3 is CASSWGTGILEQYF. CDR3 coding DNA: TGTGCCAGTAGTTGGGGGACAGGGATCTTGGAGCAGTACTTC.

The J gene is TRBJ2-2, the V gene TRBV7-3; D possibly matches TRBD1 or TRBD2 (5 bases each). Deletions cut 5 bases from V and 11 bases from J, with 18 bases between. CDR1 SGHTA and CDR2 FQGTGA come from the germline V gene. CDR3 length: 14 amino acids. DNA of the CDR3: TGTGCCAGCAGCCTAGTCACGGGGACCAGAGAGCTGTTTTTT. This sequence encodes CASSLVTGTRELFF.

The rearrangement joins TRBV20-1 to TRBJ2-1, with a weak D call TRBD1 (6 bases). V was clipped by 3 bases and J by 11 bases, with 20 bases between them. From germline, CDR1 is DFQATT and CDR2 SNEGSKA (reference sequence). This CDR3 is built from 14 residues. Written as DNA, the CDR3 is TGCAGTGCTAGGCCAACAGGGCCGGCCGATCAGCAGTTCTTC. This gives the protein CSARPTGPADQQFF.

This clonotype came up many times. One end of the junction does not line up with germline, which may come from a read error. This chain links TRBV7-2 with TRBJ1-2; D is ambiguous. CDR3 length: 15 residues. Germline V gene data show CDR1 as SGHTA and CDR2 as FQGNSA. In nucleotides, the CDR3 is TGTGCCAGCAGCTTAGAGCCGAGTGGGCCCTATGGCTACCCCTTC. Protein: CASSLEPSGPYGYPF.

At least ten counts were recorded for this clonotype. V usage is TRBV18 and J usage is TRBJ1-2; weak D call: TRBD1 (5 bases). With 2 bases removed from V and 8 bases from J, the gap between germline ends came to 15 bases. Germline CDR1 KGHSH, CDR2 LQKENI. The CDR3 loop spans 14 amino acids. For the CDR3, the DNA is TGTGCCAGCTCACCAACGGGACTTCACGCGGGCTACACCTTC. It encodes CASSPTGLHAGYTF.

At least ten counts were recorded for this clonotype. This chain joins TRBV4-1 and TRBJ2-5; a weak D match, TRBD1 (6 bases). The ends were cut back, 3 bases at V and 2 bases at J, with 13 bases in the middle. In germline, CDR1 is MGHRA, CDR2 YSYEKL. The CDR3 consists of 15 residues. The CDR3 DNA sequence: TGCGCCAGCAGCCATCCAGGGGTAGGGCAAGAGACCCAGTACTTC. It is translated as CASSHPGVGQETQYF.

This clonotype has at least ten counts. The chain combines TRBV19 with TRBJ1-5; no clear D gene. The CDR3 contains 13 residues. V was clipped by 4 bases and J by 3 bases, with 7 bases between them. Germline CDR1 is LNHDA and CDR2 is SQIVND (reference sequence). The CDR3 nucleotides read TGTGCCAGTAGTAGGGGAGACAATCAGCCCCAGCATTTT. Protein: CASSRGDNQPQHF.

The chain links TRBV27 to TRBJ2-1, with D unclear. In germline, CDR1 is MNHEY, CDR2 SMNVEV (reference sequence). The length of the CDR3 is 16 residues. Trimming took 5 bases from V and 3 from J, leaving 17 bases between them. The CDR3 bases are TGTGCCAGCAGTCTCACACGGGCTTCGATCTACAATGAGCAGTTCTTC. The encoded protein is CASSLTRASIYNEQFF.

About this clonotype itself: Possible read error: a much larger clone is one base away. The V gene is TRBV6-5, the J gene TRBJ1-5, with unresolved D. The CDR3 has 11 amino acids. Germline lookup yields CDR1 MNHEY and CDR2 SVGAGI. With 8 bases removed from V and 7 bases from J, the gap between germline ends came to 9 bases. CDR3 sequence: CASGSLQPQHF. The CDR3 region has the DNA TGTGCCAGCGGCAGTTTACAGCCCCAGCATTTT.

There are many counts of this clonotype. Sequence at one end of the junction differs from germline and may be a read error. V and J are TRBV6-5 and TRBJ1-2, with D unresolved. In germline, CDR1 is MNHEY, CDR2 SVGAGI. CDR3 length: 14 residues. DNA for the CDR3: TGTGCCAGCAGTCACTCCCGCAGGAGCTATGGCTACACCTTC. Its protein is CASSHSRRSYGYTF.